This T cell receptor beta chain was sequenced in a study of blood T cell repertoires in COVID-19. Looking at the study overall: Recovered Cohort 3 donors showed two negative PCRs, clearance, or symptom resolution.

All enrollees were roughly 18 to 95 years old and from fewer than 30 US areas. In the study's own analysis: Amplification with reference gene primers provided the estimates of nucleated cell counts. Generated by immunoSEQ multiplex PCR, the TCRdb table keeps only in-frame clones and is missing some. V, J and clone size are taken as reported in that table, and D and trimming were inferred from the DNA itself. The table lists approximately 200,000 clones, around 86% of them singletons. The CDR3 is 16 residues long. V was shortened by 2 bases and J by 9 bases, with 21 bases between the two germline ends. Germline V gives CDR1 MNHNS, CDR2 SASEGT.

The sequenced sample was PBMCs or T cells enriched from blood (not recorded which). This receptor was identified in a man aged 30 to 45 in a cohort exposed to, infected with or recovered from COVID-19 (not recorded which). The chain carries TRBV6-1 and TRBJ2-3; D possibly corresponds to TRBD2 (5 bases). This CDR3 is CASSETNGGRGGTQYF. In DNA form, the CDR3 reads TGTGCCAGCAGTGAAACGAATGGTGGTAGAGGAGGAACGCAGTATTTT.